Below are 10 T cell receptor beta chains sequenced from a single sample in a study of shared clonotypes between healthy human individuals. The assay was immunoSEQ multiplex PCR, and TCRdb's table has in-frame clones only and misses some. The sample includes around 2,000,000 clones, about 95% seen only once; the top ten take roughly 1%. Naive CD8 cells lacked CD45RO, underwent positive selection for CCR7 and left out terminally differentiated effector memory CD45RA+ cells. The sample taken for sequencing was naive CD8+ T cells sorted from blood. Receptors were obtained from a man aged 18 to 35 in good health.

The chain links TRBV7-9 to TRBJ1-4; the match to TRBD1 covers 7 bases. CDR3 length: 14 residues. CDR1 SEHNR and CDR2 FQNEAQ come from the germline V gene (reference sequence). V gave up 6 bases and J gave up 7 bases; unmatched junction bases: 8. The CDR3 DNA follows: TGTGCCAGCAGTCGGGGACAGCAGGGTGAAAAACTGTTTTTT. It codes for CASSRGQQGEKLFF.

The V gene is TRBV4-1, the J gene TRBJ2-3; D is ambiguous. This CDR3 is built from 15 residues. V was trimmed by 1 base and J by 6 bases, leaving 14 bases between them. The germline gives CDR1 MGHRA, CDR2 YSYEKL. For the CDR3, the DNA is TGCGCCAGCAGCCAAGCGGAACCCTCTTACGATACGCAGTATTTT. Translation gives CASSQAEPSYDTQYF.

This chain's CDR3 is CASSLPLDEQFF. The CDR3 region has the DNA TGTGCCAGCAGTCTACCCCTGGATGAGCAGTTCTTC. V is TRBV28 and J is TRBJ2-1; D gene unclear. Germline CDR1 is MDHEN and CDR2 is SYDVKM. Trimming took off 5 bases at V and 8 bases at J, with 10 bases between the two ends. This CDR3 has 12 residues.

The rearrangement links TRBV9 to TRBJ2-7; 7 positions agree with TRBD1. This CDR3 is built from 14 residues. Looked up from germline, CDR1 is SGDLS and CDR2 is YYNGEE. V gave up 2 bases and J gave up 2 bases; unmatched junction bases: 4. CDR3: CASSVGQVAYEQYF. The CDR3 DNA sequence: TGTGCCAGCAGCGTCGGACAGGTGGCCTACGAGCAGTACTTC.

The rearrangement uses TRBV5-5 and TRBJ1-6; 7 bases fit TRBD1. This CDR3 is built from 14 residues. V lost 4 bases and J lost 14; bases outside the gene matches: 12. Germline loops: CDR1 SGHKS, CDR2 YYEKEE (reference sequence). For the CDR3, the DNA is TGTGCCAGCAGCATTGGGGGGACAGCCTACACCCTCCACTTT. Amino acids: CASSIGGTAYTLHF.

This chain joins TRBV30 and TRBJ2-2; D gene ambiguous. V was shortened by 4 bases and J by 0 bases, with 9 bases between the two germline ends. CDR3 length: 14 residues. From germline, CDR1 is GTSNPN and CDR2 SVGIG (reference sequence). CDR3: CAWTGSANTGELFF. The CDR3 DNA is TGTGCCTGGACGGGCAGCGCGAACACCGGGGAGCTGTTTTTT. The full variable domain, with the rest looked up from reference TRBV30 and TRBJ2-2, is SQTIHQWPATLVQPVGSPLSLECTVEGTSNPNLYWYRQAAGRGLQLLFYSVGIGQISSEVPQNLSASRPQDRQFILSSKKLLLSDSGFYLCAWTGSANTGELFFGEGSRLTVL.

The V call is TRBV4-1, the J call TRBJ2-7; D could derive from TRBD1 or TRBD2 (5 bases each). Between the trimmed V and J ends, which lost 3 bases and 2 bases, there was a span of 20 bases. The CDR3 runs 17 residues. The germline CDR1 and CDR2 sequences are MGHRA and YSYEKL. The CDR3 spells CASSHASGALGTYEQYF. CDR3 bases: TGCGCCAGCAGCCACGCCTCCGGGGCCCTAGGCACCTACGAGCAGTACTTC.

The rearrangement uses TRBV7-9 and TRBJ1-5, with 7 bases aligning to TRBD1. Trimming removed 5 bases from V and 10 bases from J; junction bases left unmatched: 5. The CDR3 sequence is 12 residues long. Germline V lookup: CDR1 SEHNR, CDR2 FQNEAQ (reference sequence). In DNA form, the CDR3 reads TGTGCCAGCAGCCCCGGACAGGACCCCCAGCATTTT. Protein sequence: CASSPGQDPQHF.

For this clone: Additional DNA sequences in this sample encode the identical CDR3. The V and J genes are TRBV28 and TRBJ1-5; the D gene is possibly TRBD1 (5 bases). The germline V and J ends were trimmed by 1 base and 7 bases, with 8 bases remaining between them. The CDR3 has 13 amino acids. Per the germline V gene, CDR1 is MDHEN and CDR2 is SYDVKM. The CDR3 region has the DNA TGTGCCAGCAGTTTATCAGGGAACCAGCCCCAGCATTTT. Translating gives CASSLSGNQPQHF. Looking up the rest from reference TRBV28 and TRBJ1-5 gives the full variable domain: DVKVTQSSRYLVKRTGEKVFLECVQDMDHENMFWYRQDPGLGLRLIYFSYDVKMKEKGDIPEGYSVSREKKERFSLILESASTNQTSMYLCASSLSGNQPQHFGDGTRLSIL.

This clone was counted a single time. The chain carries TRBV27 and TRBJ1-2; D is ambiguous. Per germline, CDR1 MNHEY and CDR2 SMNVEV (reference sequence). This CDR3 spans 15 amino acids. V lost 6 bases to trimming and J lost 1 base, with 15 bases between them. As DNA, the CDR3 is TGTGCCAGCAGCGGCGACATGGACCGTAACTATGGCTACACCTTC. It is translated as CASSGDMDRNYGYTF.